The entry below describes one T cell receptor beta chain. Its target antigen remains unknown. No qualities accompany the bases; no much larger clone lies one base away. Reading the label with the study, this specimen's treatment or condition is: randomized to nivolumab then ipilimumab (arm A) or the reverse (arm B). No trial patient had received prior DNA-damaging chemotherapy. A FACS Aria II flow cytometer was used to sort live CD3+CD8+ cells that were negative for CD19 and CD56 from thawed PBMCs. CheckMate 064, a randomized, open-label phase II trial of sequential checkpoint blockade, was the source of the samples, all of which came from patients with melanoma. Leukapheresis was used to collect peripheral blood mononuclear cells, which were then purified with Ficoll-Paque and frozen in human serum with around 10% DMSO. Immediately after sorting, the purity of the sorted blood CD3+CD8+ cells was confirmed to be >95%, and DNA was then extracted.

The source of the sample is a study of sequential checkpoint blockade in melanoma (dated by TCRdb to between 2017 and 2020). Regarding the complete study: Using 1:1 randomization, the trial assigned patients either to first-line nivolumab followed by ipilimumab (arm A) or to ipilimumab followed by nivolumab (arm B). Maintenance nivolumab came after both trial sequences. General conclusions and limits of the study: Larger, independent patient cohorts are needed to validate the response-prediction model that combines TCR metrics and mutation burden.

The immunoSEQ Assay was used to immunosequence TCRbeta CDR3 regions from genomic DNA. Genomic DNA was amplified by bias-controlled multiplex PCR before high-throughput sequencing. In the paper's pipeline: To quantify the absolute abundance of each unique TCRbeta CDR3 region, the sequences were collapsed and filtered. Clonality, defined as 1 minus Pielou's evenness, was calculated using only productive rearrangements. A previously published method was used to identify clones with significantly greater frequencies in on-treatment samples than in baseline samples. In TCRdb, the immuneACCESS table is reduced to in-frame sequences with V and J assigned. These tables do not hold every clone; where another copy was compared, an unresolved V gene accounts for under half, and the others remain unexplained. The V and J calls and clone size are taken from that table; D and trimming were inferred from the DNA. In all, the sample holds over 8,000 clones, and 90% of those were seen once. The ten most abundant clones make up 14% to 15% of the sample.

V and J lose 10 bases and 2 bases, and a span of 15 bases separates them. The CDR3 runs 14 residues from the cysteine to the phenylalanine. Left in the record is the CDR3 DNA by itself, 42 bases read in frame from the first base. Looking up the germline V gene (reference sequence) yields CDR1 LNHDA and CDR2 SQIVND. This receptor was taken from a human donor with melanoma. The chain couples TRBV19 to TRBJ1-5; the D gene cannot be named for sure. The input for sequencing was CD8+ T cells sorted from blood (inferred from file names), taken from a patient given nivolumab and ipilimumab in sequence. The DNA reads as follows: TGTGCCATTTCGGGGAGTTTGGGCAATCAGCCCCAGCATTTT. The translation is CAISGSLGNQPQHF.